This is a list of T cell receptor beta chains from one sample in a study of blood T cell repertoires in COVID-19. Measured with immunoSEQ multiplex PCR; TCRdb has only the in-frame clones, and not every one. The data contain about 130,000 clones, roughly 80% of them singletons. The sequenced sample consisted of peripheral blood. These receptors were obtained from a woman aged 45 to 65 with acute or convalescent COVID-19. CDR3s include the opening cysteine and the closing phenylalanine or tryptophan. Fields, in order: J gene, V gene, D gene, CDR3 length, clone size, CDR3 protein, CDR3 DNA. The D gene is left open where the match is weak. Clone size is stated in some rows and not others, as once, few, many or a class when expanded.

j_call: TRBJ2-7
v_call: TRBV3-1/TRBV3-2
d_call: -
cdr3_length: 12
clone_size: -
cdr3_aa: CASSQGSYEQYF
cdr3_nt: TGTGCCAGCAGCCAAGGGAGCTACGAGCAGTACTTC

j_call: TRBJ2-7
v_call: TRBV24-1
d_call: TRBD1
cdr3_length: 15
clone_size: -
cdr3_aa: CATSDSGTGLHEQYF
cdr3_nt: TGTGCCACCAGTGATTCCGGGACAGGGTTACACGAGCAGTACTTC

j_call: TRBJ2-1
v_call: TRBV5-1
d_call: TRBD1
cdr3_length: 14
clone_size: -
cdr3_aa: CASSLPRGNNEQFF
cdr3_nt: TGCGCCAGCAGCTTACCCAGGGGGAACAATGAGCAGTTCTTC

j_call: TRBJ1-1
v_call: TRBV5-1
d_call: -
cdr3_length: 15
clone_size: -
cdr3_aa: CASSLVTGLGTEAFF
cdr3_nt: TGCGCCAGCAGCTTGGTTACAGGCTTGGGCACTGAAGCTTTCTTT

j_call: TRBJ2-3
v_call: TRBV4-2
d_call: -
cdr3_length: 15
clone_size: -
cdr3_aa: CASSQEGGRADTQYF
cdr3_nt: TGTGCCAGCAGCCAGGAGGGGGGGCGTGCAGATACGCAGTATTTT

j_call: TRBJ1-5
v_call: TRBV7-8
d_call: -
cdr3_length: 16
clone_size: -
cdr3_aa: CASSLAGTISNQPQHF
cdr3_nt: TGTGCCAGCAGCTTAGCGGGGACAATTAGCAATCAGCCCCAGCATTTT

j_call: TRBJ2-3
v_call: TRBV24-1
d_call: -
cdr3_length: 17
clone_size: -
cdr3_aa: CATAKKSTGGVRDTQYF
cdr3_nt: TGTGCCACCGCTAAAAAGAGTACGGGGGGCGTTAGGGATACGCAGTATTTT

j_call: TRBJ1-3
v_call: TRBV5-1
d_call: -
cdr3_length: 16
clone_size: -
cdr3_aa: CASSNRDSDGGNTIYF
cdr3_nt: TGCGCCAGCAGCAACCGGGACTCCGACGGGGGAAACACCATATATTTT

j_call: TRBJ1-1
v_call: TRBV6-6
d_call: -
cdr3_length: 13
clone_size: -
cdr3_aa: CASSYKPETEAFF
cdr3_nt: TGTGCCAGCAGTTACAAGCCCGAAACTGAAGCTTTCTTT

j_call: TRBJ1-3
v_call: TRBV5-1
d_call: -
cdr3_length: 15
clone_size: -
cdr3_aa: CASSLDWQSGNTIYF
cdr3_nt: TGCGCCAGCAGCTTGGATTGGCAGTCTGGAAACACCATATATTTT

j_call: TRBJ2-1
v_call: TRBV21-1
d_call: -
cdr3_length: 16
clone_size: medium-sized
cdr3_aa: CASSKDQGGEYNEQFF
cdr3_nt: TGTGCCAGCAGCAAAGACCAGGGAGGAGAGTACAATGAGCAGTTCTTC

j_call: TRBJ1-1
v_call: TRBV5-1
d_call: -
cdr3_length: 13
clone_size: -
cdr3_aa: CASSFSTNTEAFF
cdr3_nt: TGCGCCAGCAGCTTCAGTACGAACACTGAAGCTTTCTTT

j_call: TRBJ2-7
v_call: TRBV5-1
d_call: TRBD2
cdr3_length: 16
clone_size: -
cdr3_aa: CASSLGLAGPSYEQYF
cdr3_nt: TGCGCCAGCAGCTTGGGGCTAGCGGGTCCATCCTACGAGCAGTACTTC

j_call: TRBJ1-4
v_call: TRBV4-1
d_call: TRBD1
cdr3_length: 16
clone_size: -
cdr3_aa: CASSQEGTVVNEKLFF
cdr3_nt: TGCGCCAGCAGCCAAGAGGGGACAGTTGTGAATGAAAAACTGTTTTTT

j_call: TRBJ1-2
v_call: TRBV6-6
d_call: -
cdr3_length: 11
clone_size: few
cdr3_aa: CASSSPGGYTF
cdr3_nt: TGTGCCAGCAGCTCCCCAGGTGGCTACACCTTC

j_call: TRBJ1-2
v_call: TRBV7-2
d_call: -
cdr3_length: 14
clone_size: -
cdr3_aa: CASSLARWGDGYTF
cdr3_nt: TGTGCCAGCAGCTTAGCTCGATGGGGGGATGGCTACACCTTC

j_call: TRBJ1-4
v_call: TRBV5-1
d_call: -
cdr3_length: 14
clone_size: -
cdr3_aa: CASSLRPGEEKLFF
cdr3_nt: TGCGCCAGCAGCTTGAGGCCCGGGGAAGAGAAACTGTTTTTT

j_call: TRBJ1-4
v_call: TRBV6-1
d_call: TRBD1
cdr3_length: 18
clone_size: few
cdr3_aa: CASSVWPGQGTFNEKLFF
cdr3_nt: TGTGCCAGCAGTGTATGGCCGGGACAGGGGACCTTCAATGAAAAACTGTTTTTT

j_call: TRBJ2-3
v_call: TRBV30
d_call: -
cdr3_length: 13
clone_size: -
cdr3_aa: CAWSADITDTQYF
cdr3_nt: TGTGCCTGGAGTGCAGACATCACAGATACGCAGTATTTT

j_call: TRBJ1-2
v_call: TRBV11-2
d_call: -
cdr3_length: 14
clone_size: -
cdr3_aa: CASSLGLANYGYTF
cdr3_nt: TGTGCCAGCAGCCTAGGGTTGGCAAACTATGGCTACACCTTC

j_call: TRBJ1-2
v_call: TRBV6-5
d_call: -
cdr3_length: 14
clone_size: -
cdr3_aa: CASRATGVNYGYTF
cdr3_nt: TGTGCCAGCAGGGCGACAGGCGTTAACTATGGCTACACCTTC

j_call: TRBJ2-2
v_call: TRBV19
d_call: TRBD2
cdr3_length: 16
clone_size: -
cdr3_aa: CASNPGRGGPGGELFF
cdr3_nt: TGTGCCAGTAACCCGGGGCGCGGGGGGCCAGGCGGGGAGCTGTTTTTT

j_call: TRBJ1-6
v_call: TRBV30
d_call: -
cdr3_length: 14
clone_size: -
cdr3_aa: CAWSGTTGHSPLHF
cdr3_nt: TGTGCCTGGAGTGGGACGACAGGCCATTCACCCCTCCACTTT

j_call: TRBJ1-2
v_call: TRBV2
d_call: -
cdr3_length: 14
clone_size: -
cdr3_aa: CASSEVGKGDGYTF
cdr3_nt: TGTGCCAGCAGTGAAGTGGGCAAGGGGGATGGCTACACCTTC

j_call: TRBJ2-2
v_call: TRBV6-6
d_call: TRBD2
cdr3_length: 15
clone_size: -
cdr3_aa: CASSFLAAGTGELFF
cdr3_nt: TGTGCCAGCAGTTTCCTAGCGGCCGGCACCGGGGAGCTGTTTTTT

j_call: TRBJ1-1
v_call: TRBV11-3
d_call: -
cdr3_length: 13
clone_size: once
cdr3_aa: CASSSDSNTEAFF
cdr3_nt: TGTGCCAGCAGCTCCGACAGCAACACTGAAGCTTTCTTT

j_call: TRBJ2-7
v_call: TRBV25-1
d_call: -
cdr3_length: 11
clone_size: -
cdr3_aa: CATTNSYEQYF
cdr3_nt: TGTGCCACCACAAACTCCTACGAGCAGTACTTC

j_call: TRBJ1-6
v_call: TRBV6-5
d_call: -
cdr3_length: 14
clone_size: -
cdr3_aa: CASSHMSFDSPLHF
cdr3_nt: TGTGCCAGCAGCCACATGTCTTTTGATTCACCCCTCCACTTT

j_call: TRBJ1-2
v_call: TRBV6-5
d_call: -
cdr3_length: 13
clone_size: -
cdr3_aa: CASRGDTFYGYTF
cdr3_nt: TGTGCCAGCAGGGGGGACACCTTCTATGGCTACACCTTC

j_call: TRBJ2-1
v_call: TRBV19
d_call: TRBD1
cdr3_length: 15
clone_size: many
cdr3_aa: CASSYTGGIYNEQFF
cdr3_nt: TGTGCCAGTAGTTATACAGGGGGCATCTACAATGAGCAGTTCTTC

j_call: TRBJ1-1
v_call: TRBV6-6
d_call: -
cdr3_length: 14
clone_size: few
cdr3_aa: CASSPLGGATEAFF
cdr3_nt: TGTGCCAGCAGCCCTCTTGGTGGGGCCACTGAAGCTTTCTTT

j_call: TRBJ2-1
v_call: TRBV5-1
d_call: -
cdr3_length: 13
clone_size: -
cdr3_aa: CASSSTLYNEQFF
cdr3_nt: TGCGCCAGCAGCTCCACTTTATACAATGAGCAGTTCTTC

j_call: TRBJ1-1
v_call: TRBV27
d_call: -
cdr3_length: 15
clone_size: -
cdr3_aa: CASSESGRGIELAFF
cdr3_nt: TGTGCCAGCTCCGAAAGTGGCAGGGGTATAGAGTTAGCTTTCTTT

j_call: TRBJ1-2
v_call: TRBV5-6
d_call: TRBD1
cdr3_length: 13
clone_size: -
cdr3_aa: CASSVGQGHGYTF
cdr3_nt: TGTGCCAGCAGCGTGGGACAGGGCCATGGCTACACCTTC

j_call: TRBJ2-3
v_call: TRBV24-1
d_call: TRBD2
cdr3_length: 15
clone_size: -
cdr3_aa: CATSVAGTNTDTQYF
cdr3_nt: TGTGCCACCAGTGTCGCCGGGACTAACACAGATACGCAGTATTTT

j_call: TRBJ2-1
v_call: TRBV5-1
d_call: TRBD2
cdr3_length: 16
clone_size: -
cdr3_aa: CASSKMSAGGNNEQFF
cdr3_nt: TGCGCCAGCAGCAAGATGTCGGCGGGGGGGAACAATGAGCAGTTCTTC

j_call: TRBJ1-2
v_call: TRBV19
d_call: -
cdr3_length: 13
clone_size: -
cdr3_aa: CASSIGQPYGYTF
cdr3_nt: TGTGCCAGTAGTATTGGACAGCCCTATGGCTACACCTTC

j_call: TRBJ2-2
v_call: TRBV5-1
d_call: -
cdr3_length: 15
clone_size: few
cdr3_aa: CASSRLNRDTGELFF
cdr3_nt: TGCGCCAGCAGCCGGCTTAACAGGGACACCGGGGAGCTGTTTTTT

j_call: TRBJ2-1
v_call: TRBV27
d_call: -
cdr3_length: 16
clone_size: -
cdr3_aa: CASSLAGTANYNEQFF
cdr3_nt: TGTGCCAGCAGCCTCGCAGGGACTGCCAACTACAATGAGCAGTTCTTC

j_call: TRBJ2-3
v_call: TRBV6-4
d_call: -
cdr3_length: 14
clone_size: few
cdr3_aa: CASSDSSGADTQYF
cdr3_nt: TGTGCCAGCAGTGACTCTAGCGGTGCAGATACGCAGTATTTT

j_call: TRBJ1-5
v_call: TRBV3-1/TRBV3-2
d_call: TRBD1
cdr3_length: 17
clone_size: few
cdr3_aa: CASSQKEARGQDQPQHF
cdr3_nt: TGTGCCAGCAGCCAAAAGGAGGCCAGGGGGCAGGATCAGCCCCAGCATTTT

j_call: TRBJ2-6
v_call: TRBV4-1
d_call: TRBD1
cdr3_length: 21
clone_size: -
cdr3_aa: CASSHHSPGTGVTFGANVLTF
cdr3_nt: TGCGCCAGCAGCCACCACTCCCCCGGGACAGGGGTAACCTTTGGGGCCAACGTCCTGACTTTC

j_call: TRBJ1-5
v_call: TRBV5-6
d_call: -
cdr3_length: 13
clone_size: -
cdr3_aa: CASSLDRSLPQHF
cdr3_nt: TGTGCCAGCAGCTTGGACAGGTCCCTACCCCAGCATTTT

j_call: TRBJ2-7
v_call: TRBV7-9
d_call: -
cdr3_length: 16
clone_size: -
cdr3_aa: CASSLGVQTSSYEQYF
cdr3_nt: TGTGCCAGCAGCTTAGGTGTACAGACGAGCTCCTACGAGCAGTACTTC

j_call: TRBJ1-1
v_call: TRBV12-3/TRBV12-4
d_call: -
cdr3_length: 13
clone_size: -
cdr3_aa: CASSLAGNTEAFF
cdr3_nt: TGTGCCAGCAGTCTTGCGGGGAACACTGAAGCTTTCTTT

j_call: TRBJ2-3
v_call: TRBV9
d_call: TRBD2
cdr3_length: 16
clone_size: -
cdr3_aa: CASSVEAGALTDTQYF
cdr3_nt: TGTGCCAGCAGCGTAGAGGCGGGAGCTCTCACAGATACGCAGTATTTT

j_call: TRBJ2-7
v_call: TRBV5-1
d_call: TRBD1
cdr3_length: 15
clone_size: -
cdr3_aa: CASSNTGTGTYEQYF
cdr3_nt: TGCGCCAGCAGCAACACCGGGACAGGCACCTACGAGCAGTACTTC

j_call: TRBJ2-1
v_call: TRBV3-1/TRBV3-2
d_call: TRBD2
cdr3_length: 15
clone_size: -
cdr3_aa: CASSHSGGARNEQFF
cdr3_nt: TGTGCCAGCAGCCATAGCGGGGGGGCCAGGAATGAGCAGTTCTTC

j_call: TRBJ2-7
v_call: TRBV14
d_call: TRBD1
cdr3_length: 15
clone_size: few
cdr3_aa: CASSQRGTGYYEQYF
cdr3_nt: TGTGCCAGCAGCCAACGCGGGACAGGTTACTACGAGCAGTACTTC

j_call: TRBJ2-7
v_call: TRBV2
d_call: -
cdr3_length: 11
clone_size: -
cdr3_aa: CASSVTYEQYF
cdr3_nt: TGTGCCAGCAGTGTAACCTACGAGCAGTACTTC

j_call: TRBJ1-2
v_call: TRBV5-4
d_call: -
cdr3_length: 16
clone_size: once
cdr3_aa: CASSLGTSARYYGYTF
cdr3_nt: TGTGCCAGCAGCTTGGGGACTTCGGCGAGGTACTATGGCTACACCTTC